One T cell receptor beta chain is described in this entry. This entry comes from a study of blood T cell repertoires in COVID-19. Study as a whole: From the United States, Italy and Spain came samples of acute and convalescent COVID-19.

TCRdb keeps only in-frame clones here, not all; method: immunoSEQ multiplex PCR. Counted here are fewer than 85,000 clones, around 91% occurring once; the ten biggest clones make up more than 7%. The germline V gene has CDR1 SNHLY and CDR2 FYNNEI. The CDR3 totals 13 residues. Trimming cost V 3 bases and J 4 bases, with 10 bases left between them. The V gene is TRBV2, the J gene TRBJ2-7; perhaps TRBD2 as D (6 bases). The receptor comes from a human donor in a cohort sampled during active COVID-19. Sequencing was carried out using peripheral blood. Written as DNA, the CDR3 is TGTGCCAGCAGTGAGCGGGGTCATTACGAGCAGTACTTC. This codes for CASSERGHYEQYF.